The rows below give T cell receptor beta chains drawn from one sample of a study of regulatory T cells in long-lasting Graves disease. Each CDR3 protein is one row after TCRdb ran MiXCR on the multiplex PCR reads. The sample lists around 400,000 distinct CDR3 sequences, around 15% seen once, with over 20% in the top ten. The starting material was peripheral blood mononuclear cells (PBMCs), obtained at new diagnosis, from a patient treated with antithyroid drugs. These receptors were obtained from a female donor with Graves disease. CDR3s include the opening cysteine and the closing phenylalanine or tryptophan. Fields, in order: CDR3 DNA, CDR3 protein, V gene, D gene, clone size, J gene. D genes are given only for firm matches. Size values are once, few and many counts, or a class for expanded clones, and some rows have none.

TGTGCCAGTAGTCACGGGACAGCGGGGGCCAACGTCCTGACTTTC,CASSHGTAGANVLTF,TRBV19,TRBD1,.,TRBJ2-6
TGCGCCAGCAGCCAAGAAGAAGCGGGGGGGCTGTATAAAGAGACCCAGTACTTC,CASSQEEAGGLYKETQYF,TRBV4-1,TRBD2,few,TRBJ2-5
TGTGCCAGCCGGACGGAGAACCAAGAGACCCAGTACTTC,CASRTENQETQYF,TRBV6-2/TRBV6-3,.,.,TRBJ2-5
TGTGCCGGCATTATAGGGGTTTCTGAAGCTTTCTTT,CAGIIGVSEAFF,TRBV2,.,many,TRBJ1-1
TGTGCCAGCAGCGACAGGGGTAATCAGCCCCAGCATTTT,CASSDRGNQPQHF,TRBV2,TRBD1,many,TRBJ1-5
TGCGCCAGCAGCCAGACAACCGGGACTAGCGGGAGGGCAGCGTTGAGTGAGCAGTTCTTC,CASSQTTGTSGRAALSEQFF,TRBV4-3,TRBD2,.,TRBJ2-1
TGCGCCAGCAGCAACTTTTACGGGACACTGAACACTGAAGCTTTCTTT,CASSNFYGTLNTEAFF,TRBV5-1,.,many,TRBJ1-1
TGCGCCAGCAGCCAAGATTCGGGGGACAGGGTAATTTACTTC,CASSQDSGDRVIYF,TRBV4-3,TRBD1,many,TRBJ2-7
TGTGCCAGCAGCTTGGCGGACAGGGGCTATGGCTACACCTTC,CASSLADRGYGYTF,TRBV2,TRBD1,many,TRBJ1-2
TGTGCCAGCAGTTCCCCCCCAGGTGGGGAGCAGTACTTC,CASSSPPGGEQYF,TRBV12-3/TRBV12-4,.,many,TRBJ2-7
TGTGCCAGCCAGACTAGCGGGGCCAACACCGGGGAGCTGTTTTTT,CASQTSGANTGELFF,TRBV12-3/TRBV12-4,TRBD2,.,TRBJ2-2
TGCAGCGTTGACGACGGAGGCGGTTCACCCCTCCACTTT,CSVDDGGGSPLHF,TRBV29-1,.,many,TRBJ1-6
TGTGCCAGCAGTTATCTTCAGCGAGCTTTCTTT,CASSYLQRAFF,TRBV28,.,many,TRBJ1-1
TGCGCCAGCAGCCAGATTAAGGGAGAAAAACTGTTTTTT,CASSQIKGEKLFF,TRBV4-1,.,.,TRBJ1-4
TGCGCCAGCAGCTTGGGAGGGTTAGTCAGCAGTACCACTGAAGCTTTCTTT,CASSLGGLVSSTTEAFF,TRBV5-1,.,.,TRBJ1-1
TGTGCCAGCAGCGTCGTGCGGCGGGGTAGCGGGAGGTGGAGCGCCGGGGAGCTGTTTTTT,CASSVVRRGSGRWSAGELFF,TRBV7-9,TRBD2,many,TRBJ2-2
TGTGCCAGCAGTGGACTAGCGGGAGGGCTGCGGAATGAGCAGTTCTTC,CASSGLAGGLRNEQFF,TRBV28,TRBD2,.,TRBJ2-1
TGTGCCAGCAGCTTCTCCTGTCTCAGCCTGAGGCGGAGCAATCAGCCCCAGCATTTT,CASSFSCLSLRRSNQPQHF,TRBV7-3,.,.,TRBJ1-5
TGTGCCAGCTCTCCCGGGACAATCCAAGAGACCCAGTACTTC,CASSPGTIQETQYF,TRBV18,.,.,TRBJ2-5
TGTGCCAGCTCACGATGGGAGGCGGAGACCCAGTACTTC,CASSRWEAETQYF,TRBV18,.,many,TRBJ2-5
TGTGCCAGCAGCCGTTCCTCCAGTTATAATTCACCCCTCCACTTT,CASSRSSSYNSPLHF,TRBV3-1,.,many,TRBJ1-6
TGTGCCAGCAAATTACAGGGGGCACACAATGAGCAGTTCTTC,CASKLQGAHNEQFF,TRBV27,TRBD1,many,TRBJ2-1
TGTGCCAGCAGCGGAATCGGTCCGTATGGCTACACCTTC,CASSGIGPYGYTF,TRBV9,.,many,TRBJ1-2
TGTGCCCAAGGGGGACAGCCGAACACCGGGGAGCTGTTTTTT,CAQGGQPNTGELFF,TRBV30,TRBD1,few,TRBJ2-2
TGTGCCAGCAGCCCCTTTTGGGGGGCGCGGACTGAAGCTTTCTTT,CASSPFWGARTEAFF,TRBV7-9,.,many,TRBJ1-1
TGTGCCAGCAGTAAGGGACATGAGAACACTGAAGCTTTCTTT,CASSKGHENTEAFF,TRBV28,.,many,TRBJ1-1
TGTGCCAGCATTTACGGGATAGAAGTGTATTTT,CASIYGIEVYF,TRBV6-9,.,few,TRBJ2-3
TGTGCCAGTCGACAGGACGGAGGGCAGCCCCAGCATTTT,CASRQDGGQPQHF,TRBV6-1,.,many,TRBJ1-5
TGTGCTAGCAGCTCGCACGGTGCAGGAGGGGAAGAGACCCAGTACTTC,CASSSHGAGGEETQYF,TRBV7-7,.,.,TRBJ2-5
TGTGCCAGCAGTTTAAAAGGACCGTCTACATCCACTGAAGCTTTCTTT,CASSLKGPSTSTEAFF,TRBV27,.,.,TRBJ1-1
TGTGCCAGCACGCTACAGGGGGCGAACACTGAAGCTTTCTTT,CASTLQGANTEAFF,TRBV6-1,TRBD1,many,TRBJ1-1
TGTGCCAGCAGCCCGCGCCGGAGGGGGTCAAGCAATCAGCCCCAGCATTTT,CASSPRRRGSSNQPQHF,TRBV4-1,.,.,TRBJ1-5
TGTGCCACACGGACAGGGGTGGACAATCAGCCCCAGCATTTT,CATRTGVDNQPQHF,TRBV24-1,TRBD1,many,TRBJ1-5
TGCGCCAGCAGCTTGGCCGGGGAGGTCACCCCTGCAACTAATGAAAAACTGTTTTTT,CASSLAGEVTPATNEKLFF,TRBV5-1,.,many,TRBJ1-4
TGTGCCAGCAGTTTCGTTACCGACATGGGGGCTGAGACCCAGTACTTC,CASSFVTDMGAETQYF,TRBV28,.,many,TRBJ2-5
TGTGCCAGCAGTTATGTTTCCTCAGATACGCAGTATTTT,CASSYVSSDTQYF,TRBV12-3/TRBV12-4,.,many,TRBJ2-3
TGTGCCAGCAGTCCCGGGACAGGGCCCCACGAGCAGTACTTC,CASSPGTGPHEQYF,TRBV12-3/TRBV12-4,TRBD1,many,TRBJ2-7
TGTGCCAGTAGCCCAAGGAGTAGCGAGAAGACCCAGTACTTC,CASSPRSSEKTQYF,TRBV12-3/TRBV12-4,.,many,TRBJ2-5
TGTGCCAGCAGCCGGGACAGGGGTGATGAAAAACTGTTTTTT,CASSRDRGDEKLFF,TRBV7-2,TRBD1,many,TRBJ1-4
TGTGCCAGCAGTTCGACGGGCGGGTTTTGGAGCACAGATACGCAGTATTTT,CASSSTGGFWSTDTQYF,TRBV6-5,.,many,TRBJ2-3
TGTGCCAGCAGCCCCCCTAGCGGGGGGGTCAATGAGCAGTTCTTC,CASSPPSGGVNEQFF,TRBV7-9,TRBD2,.,TRBJ2-1
TGTGCCAGCAGACGAGGACAGGAAAAACTGTTTTTT,CASRRGQEKLFF,TRBV12-3/TRBV12-4,.,.,TRBJ1-4
TGTGCCAGCAGCTCGGGCCTAGCCCACGAGCAGTACTTC,CASSSGLAHEQYF,TRBV13,.,.,TRBJ2-7
TGTGCCAGCAGCTTTACGGGACACTCGAACACCGGGGAGCTGTTTTTT,CASSFTGHSNTGELFF,TRBV27,.,many,TRBJ2-2
TGTGCCAGCAGTCGTGGGGGCACCAATGAGCAGTTCTTC,CASSRGGTNEQFF,TRBV28,.,many,TRBJ2-1
TGCAGCGTTGAAGATCTGGGGCTAGCGGGAGAGACCCAGTACTTC,CSVEDLGLAGETQYF,TRBV29-1,TRBD2,many,TRBJ2-5
TGTGCCAGCAGCCAAGAGGGTCTAGCGGTTATCAATGAGCAGTTCTTC,CASSQEGLAVINEQFF,TRBV14,TRBD2,.,TRBJ2-1
TGTGCCACCAGCAGCCGGGGCGGCCCCAGGATAGATACGCAGTATTTT,CATSSRGGPRIDTQYF,TRBV15,.,many,TRBJ2-3
TGCAGTGCCTGGGCACCAGGGAGGGTGACTGAAGCTTTCTTT,CSAWAPGRVTEAFF,TRBV20-1,.,many,TRBJ1-1
TGTGCCAGCAGTTACTCATTTGGGACAGGGGGCCGGGGGGCCCTCCACTTT,CASSYSFGTGGRGALHF,TRBV6-5,TRBD1,many,TRBJ1-6
TGTGCCTGGAGGACGGGTCCCGGCAGGGATGGCTACACCTTC,CAWRTGPGRDGYTF,TRBV30,.,many,TRBJ1-2
TGCGCCAGCAGCTTGGGACCGGGACTAGCGGGAGGAGGTGAGCAGTTCTTC,CASSLGPGLAGGGEQFF,TRBV5-1,TRBD2,.,TRBJ2-1
TGTGCCAGCAGGACCACCCTAACAGGGGGCTCATTTGGCTACACCTTC,CASRTTLTGGSFGYTF,TRBV6-1,TRBD1,many,TRBJ1-2
TGTGCCAGCAGGAGACAGGGCCGTGAAAAACTGTTTTTT,CASRRQGREKLFF,TRBV6-2/TRBV6-3,TRBD1,few,TRBJ1-4
TGTGCCGGCAGTTCCCCAAGTAGCGAGCAGTACTTC,CAGSSPSSEQYF,TRBV6-2/TRBV6-3,.,.,TRBJ2-7
TGCGCCAGCAGCTTGGCCCTCAGGGTCTTAAGTGAAAAACTGTTTTTT,CASSLALRVLSEKLFF,TRBV5-1,.,few,TRBJ1-4
TGTGCCAGCAGCTCCCGGGACAGGGGGCATGAGCAGTTCTTC,CASSSRDRGHEQFF,TRBV7-2,TRBD1,.,TRBJ2-1